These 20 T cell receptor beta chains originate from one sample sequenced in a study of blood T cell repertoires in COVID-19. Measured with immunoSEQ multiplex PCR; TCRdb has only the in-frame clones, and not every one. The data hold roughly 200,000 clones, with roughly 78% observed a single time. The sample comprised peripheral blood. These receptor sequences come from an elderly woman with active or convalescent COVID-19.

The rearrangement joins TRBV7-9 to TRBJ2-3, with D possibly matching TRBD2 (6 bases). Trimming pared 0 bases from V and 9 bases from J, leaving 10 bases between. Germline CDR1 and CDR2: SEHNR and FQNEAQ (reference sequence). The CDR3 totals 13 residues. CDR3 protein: CASSLAPGLTQYF. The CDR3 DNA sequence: TGTGCCAGCAGCTTAGCGCCGGGACTCACGCAGTATTTT.

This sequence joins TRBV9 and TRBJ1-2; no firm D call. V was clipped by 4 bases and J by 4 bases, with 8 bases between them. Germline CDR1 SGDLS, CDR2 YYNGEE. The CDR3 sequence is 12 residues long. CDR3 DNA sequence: TGTGCCAGCAGCCTTTCCAGCTATGGCTACACCTTC. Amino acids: CASSLSSYGYTF.

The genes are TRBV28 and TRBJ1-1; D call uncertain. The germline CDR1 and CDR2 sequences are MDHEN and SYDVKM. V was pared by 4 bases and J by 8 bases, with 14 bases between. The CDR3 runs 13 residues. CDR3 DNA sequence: TGTGCCAGCAGTTCCGAACCTAGCAGGGAAGCTTTCTTT. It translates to CASSSEPSREAFF. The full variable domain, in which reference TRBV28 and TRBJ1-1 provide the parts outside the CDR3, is DVKVTQSSRYLVKRTGEKVFLECVQDMDHENMFWYRQDPGLGLRLIYFSYDVKMKEKGDIPEGYSVSREKKERFSLILESASTNQTSMYLCASSSEPSREAFFGQGTRLTVV.

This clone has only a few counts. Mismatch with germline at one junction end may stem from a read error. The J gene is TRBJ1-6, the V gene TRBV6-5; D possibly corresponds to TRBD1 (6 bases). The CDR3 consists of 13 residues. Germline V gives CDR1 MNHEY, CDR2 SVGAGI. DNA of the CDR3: TGTGCCACCAGTCGGGGGGCGGATTCACCCCTCCACTTT. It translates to CATSRGADSPLHF.

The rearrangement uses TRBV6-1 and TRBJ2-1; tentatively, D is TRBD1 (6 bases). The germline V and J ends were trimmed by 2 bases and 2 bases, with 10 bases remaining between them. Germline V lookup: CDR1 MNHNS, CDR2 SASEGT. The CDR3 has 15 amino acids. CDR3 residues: CASSELWGPYNEQFF. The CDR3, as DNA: TGTGCCAGCAGTGAATTGTGGGGGCCCTACAATGAGCAGTTCTTC.

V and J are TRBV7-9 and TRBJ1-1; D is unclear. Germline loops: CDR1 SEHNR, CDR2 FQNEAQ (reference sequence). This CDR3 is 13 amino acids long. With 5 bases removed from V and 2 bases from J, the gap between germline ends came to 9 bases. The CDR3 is CASSGILNTEAFF. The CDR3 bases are TGTGCCAGCAGCGGCATCCTTAACACTGAAGCTTTCTTT.

The CDR3 here is CASRERGHTGELFF. DNA for the CDR3: TGTGCCAGCAGGGAGAGGGGGCACACCGGGGAGCTGTTTTTT. The chain recombines TRBV2 with TRBJ2-2; TRBD1 agrees at 7 bases. The CDR3 is 14 residues long. V gave up 6 bases and J gave up 3 bases; unmatched junction bases: 4. The germline V gene encodes CDR1 SNHLY and CDR2 FYNNEI. Full variable domain (outside the CDR3, taken from reference TRBV2 and TRBJ2-2): EPEVTQTPSHQVTQMGQEVILRCVPISNHLYFYWYRQILGQKVEFLVSFYNNEISEKSEIFDDQFSVERPDGSNFTLKIRSTKLEDSAMYFCASRERGHTGELFFGEGSRLTVL.

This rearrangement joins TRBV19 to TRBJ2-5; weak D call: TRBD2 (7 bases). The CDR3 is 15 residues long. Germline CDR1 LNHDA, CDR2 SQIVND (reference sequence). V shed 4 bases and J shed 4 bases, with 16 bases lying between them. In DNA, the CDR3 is TGTGCCAGTAGTACCGGGGTGGGAGGGGGAGAGACCCAGTACTTC. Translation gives CASSTGVGGGETQYF. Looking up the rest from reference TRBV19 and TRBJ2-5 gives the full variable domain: DGGITQSPKYLFRKEGQNVTLSCEQNLNHDAMYWYRQDPGQGLRLIYYSQIVNDFQKGDIAEGYSVSREKKESFPLTVTSAQKNPTAFYLCASSTGVGGGETQYFGPGTRLLVL.

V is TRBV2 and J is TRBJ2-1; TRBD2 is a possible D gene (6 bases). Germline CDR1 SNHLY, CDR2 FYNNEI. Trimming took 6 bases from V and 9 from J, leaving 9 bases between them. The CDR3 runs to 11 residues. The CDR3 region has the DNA TGTGCCAGCAGAACGGGACTTGAGCAGTTCTTC. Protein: CASRTGLEQFF.

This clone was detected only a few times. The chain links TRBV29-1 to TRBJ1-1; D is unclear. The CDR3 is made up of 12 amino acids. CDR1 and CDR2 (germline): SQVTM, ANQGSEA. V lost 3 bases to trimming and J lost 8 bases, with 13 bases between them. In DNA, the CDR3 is TGCAGCGTTGATATAGCAGCCCGAGAAGCTTTCTTT. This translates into CSVDIAAREAFF.

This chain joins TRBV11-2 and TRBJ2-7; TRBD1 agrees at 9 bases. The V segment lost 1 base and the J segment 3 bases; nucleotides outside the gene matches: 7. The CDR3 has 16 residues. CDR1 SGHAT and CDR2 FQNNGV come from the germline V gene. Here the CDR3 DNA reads TGTGCCAGCAGCTTAGTTTCGACAGGGGGAATCTACGAGCAGTACTTC. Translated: CASSLVSTGGIYEQYF.

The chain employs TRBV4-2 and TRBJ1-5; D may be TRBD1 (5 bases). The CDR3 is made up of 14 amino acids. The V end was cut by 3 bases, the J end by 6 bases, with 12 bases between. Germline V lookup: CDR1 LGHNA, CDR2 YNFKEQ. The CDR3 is CASSHSQGGQPQHF. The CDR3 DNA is TGTGCCAGCAGCCATAGTCAGGGCGGTCAGCCCCAGCATTTT.

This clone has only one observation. The CDR3 loop is CSVEGPTTGGIRQYF. DNA for the CDR3: TGCAGCGTTGAAGGGCCAACGACAGGGGGAATTCGGCAGTACTTC. J is TRBJ2-7 and V is TRBV29-1; 9 nucleotides agree with TRBD1. Trimming took 1 base from V and 9 from J; bases not matched to a gene: 13. Germline-derived CDR1 and CDR2 are SQVTM and ANQGSEA. The CDR3 contains 15 residues.

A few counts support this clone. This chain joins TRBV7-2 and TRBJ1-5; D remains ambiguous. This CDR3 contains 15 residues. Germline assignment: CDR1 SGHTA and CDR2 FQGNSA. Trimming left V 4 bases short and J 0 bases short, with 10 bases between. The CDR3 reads CASSSPGYSNQPQHF. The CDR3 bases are TGTGCCAGCAGCTCGCCGGGTTATAGCAATCAGCCCCAGCATTTT.

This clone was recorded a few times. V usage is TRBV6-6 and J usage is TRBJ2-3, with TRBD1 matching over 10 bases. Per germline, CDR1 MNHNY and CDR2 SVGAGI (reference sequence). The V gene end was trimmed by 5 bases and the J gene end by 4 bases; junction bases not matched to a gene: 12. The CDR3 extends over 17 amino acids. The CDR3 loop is CASSRRTGGGGPDTQYF. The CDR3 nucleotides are TGTGCCAGCAGTCGAAGGACAGGGGGAGGGGGTCCAGATACGCAGTATTTT.

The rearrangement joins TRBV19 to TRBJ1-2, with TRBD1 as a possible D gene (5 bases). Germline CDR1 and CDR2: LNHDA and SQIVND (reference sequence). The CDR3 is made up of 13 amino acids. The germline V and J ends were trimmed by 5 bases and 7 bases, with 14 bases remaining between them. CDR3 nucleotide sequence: TGTGCCAGTAGTTTGGAAGGGGCTAGTGGCTACACCTTC. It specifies CASSLEGASGYTF.

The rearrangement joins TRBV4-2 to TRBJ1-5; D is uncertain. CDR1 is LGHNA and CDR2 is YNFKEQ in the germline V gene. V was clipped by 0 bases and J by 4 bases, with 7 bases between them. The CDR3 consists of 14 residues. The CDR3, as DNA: TGTGCCAGCAGCCAAGATAACGGGAATCAGCCCCAGCATTTT. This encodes CASSQDNGNQPQHF.

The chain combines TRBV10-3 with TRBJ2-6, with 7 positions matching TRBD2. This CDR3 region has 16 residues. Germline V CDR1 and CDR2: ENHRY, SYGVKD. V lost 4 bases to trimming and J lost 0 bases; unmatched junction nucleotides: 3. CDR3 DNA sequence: TGTGCCATCAGTGCAGCGGGGAGCTCTGGGGCCAACGTCCTGACTTTC. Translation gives CAISAAGSSGANVLTF.

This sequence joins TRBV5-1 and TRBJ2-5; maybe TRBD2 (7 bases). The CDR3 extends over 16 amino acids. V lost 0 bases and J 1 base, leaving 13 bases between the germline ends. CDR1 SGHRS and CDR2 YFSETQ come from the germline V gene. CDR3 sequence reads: CASSLEVAGAQETQYF. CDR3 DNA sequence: TGCGCCAGCAGCTTGGAGGTGGCGGGGGCCCAAGAGACCCAGTACTTC.

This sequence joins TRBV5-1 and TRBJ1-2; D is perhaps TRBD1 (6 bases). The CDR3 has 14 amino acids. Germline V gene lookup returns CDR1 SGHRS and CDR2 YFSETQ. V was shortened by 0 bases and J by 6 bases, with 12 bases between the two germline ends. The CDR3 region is CASSLDRAYHGYTF. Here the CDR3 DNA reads TGCGCCAGCAGCTTGGACAGGGCGTACCATGGCTACACCTTC.